These 5 T cell receptor beta chains originate from one sample sequenced in a study of cytotoxic CD8 clonotypes in ibrutinib-treated CLL (dated by TCRdb to 2020 to 2023). Libraries were made using the immunoSEQ multiplex PCR assay. TCRdb's version of the immuneACCESS table is confined to in-frame rearrangements and falls short of the full clone set. An unresolved V gene accounts for under half of the shortfall where checked; the remainder is of unknown origin. A total of 300,000 or so clones appear in this sample, roughly 70% of them only once. Jointly, the top ten make up under 8% of the sample. The sequencing here drew on PBMCs, taken after 36 months of ibrutinib treatment. The receptors stem from a human donor with chronic lymphocytic leukemia.

This clone was seen more than once but under ten times. The genes are TRBV20-1 and TRBJ2-5, with D hard to call. Per germline, CDR1 DFQATT and CDR2 SNEGSKA (reference sequence). V was shortened by 0 bases and J by 5 bases, with 4 bases between the two germline ends. The CDR3 runs to 11 residues. The CDR3 sequence: CSARDHETQYF. The CDR3 nucleotides are TGCAGTGCTAGAGATCATGAGACCCAGTACTTC.

This rearrangement joins TRBV6-1 to TRBJ2-2; 9 bases map to TRBD1. Germline values: CDR1 MNHNS, CDR2 SASEGT. The CDR3 extends over 14 amino acids. The ends lost 6 bases at V and 7 bases at J; junction bases unmatched: 6. The CDR3 sequence is CASRKGTGSGELFF. CDR3 nucleotides: TGTGCCAGCAGGAAGGGGACAGGGAGCGGGGAGCTGTTTTTT.

The sample holds a few counts of this clone. The chain links TRBV11-3 to TRBJ2-5; D is possibly TRBD1 or TRBD2 (6 bases each). V was pared by 5 bases and J by 4 bases, with 23 bases between. The CDR3 runs to 17 residues. The germline gives CDR1 SGHNT, CDR2 YENEEA. Here the CDR3 reads CASSPGWGAAERETQYF. The CDR3 DNA is TGTGCCAGCAGCCCCGGGTGGGGGGCCGCGGAGAGAGAGACCCAGTACTTC.

V gene TRBV5-5 combines with J gene TRBJ1-3; D gene unclear. The germline V gene has CDR1 SGHKS and CDR2 YYEKEE (reference sequence). This CDR3 has 15 residues. V lost 4 bases, J lost 1 base, and 12 bases lay in between. The CDR3 spells CASSKLGLSGNTIYF. In DNA, the CDR3 is TGTGCCAGCAGCAAATTAGGACTTTCTGGAAACACCATATATTTT.

J is TRBJ1-1 and V is TRBV28; 7 bases match TRBD1. J lost 4 bases, V lost 7 bases, and 9 bases had no gene match. The CDR3 sequence is 14 residues long. Germline-derived CDR1 and CDR2 are MDHEN and SYDVKM. CDR3 nucleotide sequence: TGTGCCAGCACCCCCCCGACAGGGACCACTGAAGCTTTCTTT. This codes for CASTPPTGTTEAFF. Complete variable domain (other parts from reference TRBV28 and TRBJ1-1): DVKVTQSSRYLVKRTGEKVFLECVQDMDHENMFWYRQDPGLGLRLIYFSYDVKMKEKGDIPEGYSVSREKKERFSLILESASTNQTSMYLCASTPPTGTTEAFFGQGTRLTVV.